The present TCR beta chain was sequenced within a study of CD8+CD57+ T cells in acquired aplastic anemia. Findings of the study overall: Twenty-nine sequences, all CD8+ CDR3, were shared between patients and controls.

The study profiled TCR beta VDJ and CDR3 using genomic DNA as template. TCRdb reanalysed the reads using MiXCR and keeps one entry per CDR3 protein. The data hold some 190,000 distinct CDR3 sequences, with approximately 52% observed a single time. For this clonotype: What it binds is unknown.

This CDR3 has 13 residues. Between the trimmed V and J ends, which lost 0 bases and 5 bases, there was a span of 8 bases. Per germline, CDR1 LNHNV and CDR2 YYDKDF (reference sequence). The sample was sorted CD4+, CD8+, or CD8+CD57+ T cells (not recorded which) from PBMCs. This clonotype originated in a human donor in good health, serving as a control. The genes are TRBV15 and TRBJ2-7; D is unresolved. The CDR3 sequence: CATSRDPQDEQYF. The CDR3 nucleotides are TGTGCCACCAGCAGAGATCCCCAGGACGAGCAGTACTTC.